The 5 T cell receptor beta chains in this list originate from one sample, sequenced in a study of CD8+CD57+ T cells in acquired aplastic anemia (dated by TCRdb to between 2017 and 2018). Sequencing used an Illumina HiSeq 2000. TCR beta VDJ combination and CDR3 sequence profiling used genomic DNA as the template. TCRdb trimmed public reads at Q25 via fastp, called clones via MiXCR and kept in-frame beta chains. Identical CDR3 proteins give one entry, which carries the most common genes and DNA. Across this sample there are about 420,000 distinct CDR3 sequences, with under 80% seen only once. 3% to 5% of the sample lies in the top ten. The sequenced sample consisted of sorted CD4+, CD8+, or CD8+CD57+ T cells (not recorded which) from PBMCs. Receptor source: a human donor in good health, serving as a control.

This sequence joins TRBV15 and TRBJ2-3; D is unresolved. Trimming removed 0 bases at V and 0 bases at J, with 4 bases between. The CDR3 is 14 amino acids. Germline V gene data show CDR1 as LNHNV and CDR2 as YYDKDF (reference sequence). The CDR3 DNA reads TGTGCCACCAGCAGAGAAAGAAGCACAGATACGCAGTATTTT. The encoded protein is CATSRERSTDTQYF. Full variable domain (rest looked up from reference TRBV15 and TRBJ2-3): DAMVIQNPRYQVTQFGKPVTLSCSQTLNHNVMYWYQQKSSQAPKLLFHYYDKDFNNEADTPDNFQSRRPNTSFCFLDIRSPGLGDTAMYLCATSRERSTDTQYFGPGTRLTVL.

This clonotype was observed at least ten times. This chain connects TRBV27 to TRBJ1-5, with a possible D match to TRBD1 (5 bases). V lost 6 bases to trimming and J lost 5 bases, with 11 bases between them. This CDR3 contains 13 residues. Germline assignment: CDR1 MNHEY and CDR2 SMNVEV (reference sequence). The CDR3 bases are TGTGCCAGCAGACGGGGGGATTATCAGCCCCAGCATTTT. This codes for CASRRGDYQPQHF.

This clonotype came up many times. The CDR3 loop is CASATEGANYGYTF. The DNA for the CDR3 is TGCGCCAGCGCAACCGAGGGAGCTAACTATGGCTACACCTTC. The chain recombines TRBV5-1 with TRBJ1-2; no firm D call. Germline V gives CDR1 SGHRS, CDR2 YFSETQ. The germline V and J ends were trimmed by 7 bases and 0 bases, with 13 bases remaining between them. The CDR3 runs to 14 residues.

V usage is TRBV25-1 and J usage is TRBJ2-7, with D tentatively TRBD2 (6 bases). Germline CDR1 and CDR2: MGHDK and SYGVNS. V lost 4 bases to trimming and J lost 4 bases, with 14 bases between them. The CDR3 sequence is 14 residues long. CDR3 coding DNA: TGTGCCAGCAGTGGCGGGGCGTGGGGATACGAGCAGTACTTC. Translating gives CASSGGAWGYEQYF.

The chain carries TRBV5-1 and TRBJ2-1, with D perhaps matching TRBD2 (7 bases). Deletions cut 2 bases from V and 8 bases from J, with 17 bases between. Per germline, CDR1 SGHRS and CDR2 YFSETQ. CDR3 length: 15 amino acids. DNA of the CDR3: TGCGCCAGCAGCTTCGGGACACGGGGGGCGGATGAGCAGTTCTTC. Amino acids: CASSFGTRGADEQFF.